This TCR beta chain emerged from a study of identical twins. V was cut by 3 bases and J by 5 bases, with 15 bases left in between. The germline CDR1 and CDR2 sequences are DFQATT and SNEGSKA (reference sequence). The CDR3 has 14 residues. TCRdb redid the calling of the 5' RACE reads with MiXCR, one entry per CDR3 protein. This sample has under 450,000 distinct CDR3 sequences; about a fifth occur once, and the top ten carry roughly 12%. This clonotype was recorded a few times. The chain recombines TRBV20-1 with TRBJ2-3, with D possibly matching TRBD2 (6 bases). Material for sequencing was naive T cells sorted from blood. The TCR originated in a man aged 50-60 years in good health. The CDR3 sequence: CSARDGTVRDTQYF. Here the CDR3 DNA reads TGCAGTGCTAGGGATGGGACTGTCAGAGATACGCAGTATTTT.